These 28 T cell receptor beta chains were sequenced from one sample in a study of OX40 agonist ivuxolimab in advanced cancers. Method: immunoSEQ multiplex PCR; TCRdb's copy keeps in-frame clones and lacks some. The profile shows 65,000 to 85,000 clones, 88% of them singletons. Material: CD4+ or CD8+ T cells sorted from blood, obtained in a trial of the OX40 agonist ivuxolimab. The receptor source for this set is an adult with an advanced solid tumor such as melanoma, head and neck, liver or kidney cancer.

The chain uses TRBV18 and TRBJ1-2; D unclear. The V gene's germline CDR1 is KGHSH and CDR2 LQKENI. The CDR3 sequence is 14 residues long. The V end lost 2 bases, the J end lost 8 bases, and 15 bases lay between the germline ends. This CDR3 is CASSPAETSGGYTF. Written as DNA, the CDR3 is TGTGCCAGCTCACCAGCCGAGACGTCTGGGGGCTACACCTTC.

CDR3 loop: CASSLGGGWNTEAFF. Here the CDR3 DNA reads TGTGCCAGCAGCTTAGGCGGGGGGTGGAACACTGAAGCTTTCTTT. The chain links TRBV11-2 to TRBJ1-1, with D perhaps matching TRBD1 (5 bases). V lost 1 base and J lost 1, with 10 bases in between. The CDR3 is 15 amino acids. Per the germline V gene, CDR1 is SGHAT and CDR2 is FQNNGV.

The CDR3 DNA is TGTGCCAGCTCACCAGTTACAGATACGCAGTATTTT. It yields the protein CASSPVTDTQYF. V and J are TRBV18 and TRBJ2-3, with D hard to call. CDR3 length: 12 residues. With 2 bases removed from V and 3 bases from J, the gap between germline ends came to 3 bases. CDR1 KGHSH and CDR2 LQKENI come from the germline V gene.

This chain connects TRBV7-8 to TRBJ2-7, with 7 bases that match TRBD2. The CDR3 runs to 14 residues. CDR1 SGHVS and CDR2 FQNEAQ come from the germline V gene. The J segment lost 2 bases and the V segment lost 10 bases, leaving 11 bases of the junction unmatched. The CDR3 DNA sequence: TGTGCCACCAAAGCGGGAATACTTACCTACGAGCAGTACTTC. This gives the protein CATKAGILTYEQYF.

This sequence joins TRBV27 and TRBJ2-3, with 7 positions matching TRBD1. CDR1 is MNHEY and CDR2 is SMNVEV in the germline V gene (reference sequence). V was pared by 3 bases and J by 3 bases, with 3 bases of the junction left unmatched. The length of the CDR3 is 14 residues. CDR3 residues: CASSLTGLTDTQYF. The CDR3 DNA is TGTGCCAGCAGTTTGACAGGGTTAACAGATACGCAGTATTTT.

The V and J genes are TRBV28 and TRBJ2-7; the match to TRBD2 covers 10 bases. This CDR3 region has 15 residues. Germline V gene lookup returns CDR1 MDHEN and CDR2 SYDVKM. Unmatched junction bases numbered 5, after V lost 3 bases and J lost 3 bases. Here the CDR3 DNA reads TGTGCCAGCAGTTTTCGGCTAGCGGGGGACTACGAGCAGTACTTC. Its protein is CASSFRLAGDYEQYF.

V is TRBV2 and J is TRBJ2-7; 12 nucleotides agree with TRBD1. Germline V gives CDR1 SNHLY, CDR2 FYNNEI. The V segment lost 4 bases and the J segment 6 bases; nucleotides outside the gene matches: 1. CDR3 length: 13 residues. CDR3 in DNA: TGTGCCAGCAGTGTGGGACAGGGGGCCGAGCAGTACTTC. Protein product: CASSVGQGAEQYF.

The rearrangement joins TRBV18 to TRBJ2-7; TRBD1 matches at 7 bases. CDR3 length equals 14 residues. V trimming: 6 bases; J trimming: 0 bases; junction bases outside the gene matches: 5. Germline-derived CDR1 and CDR2 are KGHSH and LQKENI. In DNA form, the CDR3 reads TGTGCCAGCTCTTGGGACAGATTCTCCTACGAGCAGTACTTC. Encoded protein: CASSWDRFSYEQYF.

The chain recombines TRBV29-1 with TRBJ2-3; D remains ambiguous. The germline V and J ends were trimmed by 2 bases and 2 bases, with 8 bases remaining between them. CDR1 and CDR2 from the germline V gene are SQVTM and ANQGSEA. The CDR3 is 13 amino acids. CDR3 sequence reads: CSVELRNTDTQYF. In DNA, the CDR3 is TGCAGCGTTGAATTACGGAACACAGATACGCAGTATTTT.

This chain connects TRBV2 to TRBJ1-2; TRBD1 matches 7 bases. The CDR3 is made up of 12 amino acids. V shed 7 bases and J 7 bases; nucleotides not matched to a gene: 6. Per germline, CDR1 SNHLY and CDR2 FYNNEI. CDR3 sequence: CASNRQGGGYTF. The DNA of the CDR3 is TGTGCCAGCAACCGACAGGGTGGTGGCTACACCTTC.

This sequence joins TRBV30 and TRBJ2-5; TRBD2 agrees at 9 bases. Germline V gene data show CDR1 as GTSNPN and CDR2 as SVGIG (reference sequence). The CDR3 contains 13 residues. Trimming took 3 bases from V and 5 from J; bases not matched to a gene: 4. DNA of the CDR3: TGTGCCTGGAGGCCTAGCGGGGCTGAGACCCAGTACTTC. As protein: CAWRPSGAETQYF.

The V call is TRBV6-6, the J call TRBJ1-2; 10 bases fit TRBD1. The CDR3 contains 15 residues. Germline trimming cut 6 bases from V and 3 bases from J; bases unmatched to any gene: 7. Germline lookup yields CDR1 MNHNY and CDR2 SVGAGI (reference sequence). The CDR3 coding sequence is TGTGCCAGCAGACTCGGGACAGGGGAGGACTATGGCTACACCTTC. Translating it yields CASRLGTGEDYGYTF.

The rearrangement links TRBV27 to TRBJ2-7; 10 bases are shared with TRBD2. The length of the CDR3 is 15 residues. The V segment lost 6 bases and the J segment 3 bases; nucleotides outside the gene matches: 8. Per germline, CDR1 MNHEY and CDR2 SMNVEV (reference sequence). DNA for the CDR3: TGTGCCAGCAGCCCCCGGACTAGCGGCAGCTACGAGCAGTACTTC. Translation gives CASSPRTSGSYEQYF.

The genes are TRBV25-1 and TRBJ2-1, with 9 nucleotides matching TRBD2. After removal of 1 base from V and 7 bases from J, the junction contained 11 bases not matched to a gene. This CDR3 has 17 amino acids. Looked up from germline, CDR1 is MGHDK and CDR2 is SYGVNS. Written as DNA, the CDR3 is TGTGCCAGCAGTGAATGGGGAGGTAGCGGGGGTGGAAATGAGCAGTTCTTC. As protein: CASSEWGGSGGGNEQFF. Full variable domain (missing parts from reference TRBV25-1 and TRBJ2-1): EADIYQTPRYLVIGTGKKITLECSQTMGHDKMYWYQQDPGMELHLIHYSYGVNSTEKGDLSSESTVSRIRTEHFPLTLESARPSHTSQYLCASSEWGGSGGGNEQFFGPGTRLTVL.

The chain couples TRBV27 to TRBJ2-5; the D is unclear. CDR1 and CDR2 from the germline V gene are MNHEY and SMNVEV (reference sequence). Trimming cost V 11 bases and J 3 bases, with 13 bases left between them. CDR3 size: 12 residues. CDR3 bases: TGTGCCGCCTCAACGACCAAAGAGACCCAGTACTTC. Its protein product is CAASTTKETQYF.

J is TRBJ2-2 and V is TRBV27; no clear D gene. V was trimmed by 6 bases and J by 4 bases, leaving 9 bases between them. Germline lookup yields CDR1 MNHEY and CDR2 SMNVEV (reference sequence). This CDR3 has 13 amino acids. CDR3 nucleotide sequence: TGTGCCAGCAGCCGTCGGACCACCGGGGAGCTGTTTTTT. Encoded protein: CASSRRTTGELFF.

This clone was seen only once. One end of the junction is discordant with germline, which a read error may explain. V and J are TRBV5-4 and TRBJ2-2, with 8 bases identical to TRBD2. From germline, CDR1 is SGHNT and CDR2 YYREEE (reference sequence). The CDR3 is made up of 17 amino acids. Written as DNA, the CDR3 is TGTGCCGGCAGCGTAAGGGCGGGGGGTCGTAACACCGGGGAGCTGTTTTTT. It codes for CAGSVRAGGRNTGELFF.

Note on this clone: The same CDR3 also results from other DNA sequences found in this sample. This chain uses TRBV2 with TRBJ1-2; 10 nucleotides align to TRBD1. The germline gives CDR1 SNHLY, CDR2 FYNNEI. V lost 6 bases, J lost 3 bases, and 1 base stayed unmatched. The CDR3 is 13 amino acids. The CDR3 loop is CASRDRGDYGYTF. CDR3 DNA sequence: TGTGCCAGCAGGGACAGGGGGGACTATGGCTACACCTTC.

In its sample, this clone was seen a few times. The chain carries TRBV11-2 and TRBJ2-7; D ambiguous. Germline CDR1 SGHAT, CDR2 FQNNGV. The CDR3 runs 10 residues. The V end was cut by 5 bases, the J end by 3 bases, with 2 bases between. CDR3 sequence (DNA): TGTGCCAGCAGCCACTACGAGCAGTACTTC. Its protein is CASSHYEQYF.

J is TRBJ1-1 and V is TRBV28; D remains unclear. V was pared by 6 bases and J by 10 bases, with 21 bases between. Per the germline V gene, CDR1 is MDHEN and CDR2 is SYDVKM. The CDR3 has 14 residues. Here the CDR3 reads CASSSPALPDGAFF. CDR3 sequence (DNA): TGTGCCAGCAGCAGCCCGGCCCTCCCGGATGGAGCTTTCTTT.

With regard to this clone: One end of the junction fails to match germline, which may point to a read error. The chain has TRBV7-7 and TRBJ1-1; D might be TRBD1 (6 bases). The germline gives CDR1 SSHAT, CDR2 FNYEAQ (reference sequence). The CDR3 is 13 amino acids. For the CDR3, the DNA is TGTGCTAGCAGCTTCACACAGGGCGGTGAAGCTTTCTTT. This encodes CASSFTQGGEAFF. Supplemented by reference TRBV7-7 and TRBJ1-1, the full variable domain reads GAGVSQSPRYKVTKRGQDVTLRCDPISSHATLYWYQQALGQGPEFLTYFNYEAQPDKSGLPSDRFSAERPEGSISTLTIQRTEQRDSAMYRCASSFTQGGEAFFGQGTRLTVV.

This clone turned up a few times. The CDR3 region is CASSLGRGRNTDTQYF. CDR3 coding DNA: TGTGCCAGCAGCTTAGGCAGGGGCCGGAACACAGATACGCAGTATTTT. The chain employs TRBV7-3 and TRBJ2-3, with D perhaps TRBD1 (6 bases). The CDR3 consists of 16 residues. Germline assignment: CDR1 SGHTA and CDR2 FQGTGA. Trimming stripped 2 bases from V and 2 bases from J, with 14 bases between.

The chain employs TRBV6-1 and TRBJ2-2; TRBD2 matches 9 bases. V lost 4 bases and J lost 5; bases outside the gene matches: 8. The CDR3 extends over 16 amino acids. Germline V gives CDR1 MNHNS, CDR2 SASEGT. CDR3 nucleotide sequence: TGTGCCAGCAGTGCCCTATCTAGCGGGGTAACCGGGGAGCTGTTTTTT. This sequence encodes CASSALSSGVTGELFF.

The chain carries TRBV6-6 and TRBJ1-2; 8 bases agree with TRBD1. Germline CDR1 and CDR2: MNHNY and SVGAGI (reference sequence). The V and J ends lost 10 bases and 3 bases, in that order; junction bases with no gene match: 4. The CDR3 sequence is 12 residues long. Here the CDR3 reads CATTDRDYGYTF. CDR3 in DNA: TGTGCCACCACGGACAGGGACTATGGCTACACCTTC.

This clone was observed once. The chain is built from TRBV12-5 and TRBJ2-3; 12 bases fit TRBD1. The CDR3 consists of 16 residues. V shed 5 bases and J 3 bases; nucleotides not matched to a gene: 6. Per the germline V gene, CDR1 is LGHNT and CDR2 is FRNRAP. The CDR3 spells CASGPGTGGATDTQYF. The CDR3 DNA sequence: TGTGCTAGTGGTCCCGGGACAGGGGGCGCGACAGATACGCAGTATTTT. Based on the CDR3 plus reference TRBV12-5 and TRBJ2-3, the full variable domain is DARVTQTPRHKVTEMGQEVTMRCQPILGHNTVFWYRQTMMQGLELLAYFRNRAPLDDSGMPKDRFSAEMPDATLATLKIQPSEPRDSAVYFCASGPGTGGATDTQYFGPGTRLTVL.

This clone was observed a single time. The chain has TRBV18 and TRBJ2-7; TRBD2 might be the D (5 bases). V dropped 3 bases and J dropped 3 bases, with 9 bases sitting between them. CDR1 and CDR2 from the germline V gene are KGHSH and LQKENI. The CDR3 covers 13 residues. Here the CDR3 reads CASSPGRDYEQYF. CDR3 in DNA: TGTGCCAGCTCACCCGGACGGGACTACGAGCAGTACTTC.

The rearrangement joins TRBV5-4 to TRBJ1-6, with a tentative D call TRBD1 (6 bases). The CDR3 spans 15 residues. Germline V lookup: CDR1 SGHNT, CDR2 YYREEE (reference sequence). With 2 bases removed from V and 8 bases from J, the gap between germline ends came to 14 bases. This chain's CDR3 is CASSFGGSLDSPLHF. For the CDR3, the DNA is TGTGCCAGCAGCTTCGGGGGCAGTCTAGATTCACCCCTCCACTTT.

The V and J genes are TRBV6-5 and TRBJ2-7; a possible D gene is TRBD1 (6 bases). The CDR3 spans 15 residues. Trimming shortened V by 6 bases and J by 2 bases, and 17 bases separated the two germline ends. CDR1 is MNHEY and CDR2 is SVGAGI in the germline V gene. CDR3 sequence reads: CASRKATGPTYEQYF. For the CDR3, the DNA is TGTGCCAGCAGGAAGGCGACAGGACCTACCTACGAGCAGTACTTC.